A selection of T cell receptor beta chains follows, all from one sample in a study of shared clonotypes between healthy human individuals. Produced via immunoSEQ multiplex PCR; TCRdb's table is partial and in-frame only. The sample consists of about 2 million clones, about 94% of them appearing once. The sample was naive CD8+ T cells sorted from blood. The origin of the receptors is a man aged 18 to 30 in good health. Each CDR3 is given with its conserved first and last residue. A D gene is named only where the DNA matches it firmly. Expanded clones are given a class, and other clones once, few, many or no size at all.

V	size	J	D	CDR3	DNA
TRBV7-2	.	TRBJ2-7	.	CASSPSFGYEQYF	TGTGCCAGCAGCCCCTCTTTCGGCTACGAGCAGTACTTC
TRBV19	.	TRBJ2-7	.	CASSPGLASYEQYF	TGTGCCAGTAGTCCGGGACTCGCTTCCTACGAGCAGTACTTC
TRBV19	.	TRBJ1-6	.	CASRDRDTLSPLHF	TGTGCCAGTAGAGACCGGGACACACTCTCCCCCCTCCACTTT
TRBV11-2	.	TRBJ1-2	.	CASSLSSVGDYTF	TGTGCCAGCAGCTTATCTTCCGTGGGCGACTACACCTTC
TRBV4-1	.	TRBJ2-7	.	CASSPYQGYEQYF	TGCGCCAGCAGCCCATACCAGGGCTACGAGCAGTACTTC
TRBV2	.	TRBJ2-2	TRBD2	CASSESNPGLEIGGELFF	TGTGCCAGCAGTGAATCGAATCCGGGACTAGAAATTGGCGGGGAGCTGTTTTTT
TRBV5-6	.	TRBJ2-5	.	CASSLGTGTETQYF	TGTGCCAGCAGCTTGGGAACGGGAACAGAGACCCAGTACTTC
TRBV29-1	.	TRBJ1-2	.	CSVESQGRSYGYTF	TGCAGCGTTGAATCCCAGGGGCGAAGCTATGGCTACACCTTC
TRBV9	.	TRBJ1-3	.	CASSDGGGNTIYF	TGTGCCAGCAGCGACGGGGGCGGAAACACCATATATTTT
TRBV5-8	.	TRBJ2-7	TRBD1	CASSFGTGGEQYF	TGTGCCAGCAGCTTCGGGACAGGGGGAGAGCAGTACTTC
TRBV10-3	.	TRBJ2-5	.	CAISVSDSHQETQYF	TGTGCCATCAGCGTTTCGGACAGTCACCAAGAGACCCAGTACTTC
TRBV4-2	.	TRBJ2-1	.	CASSPGAVSYNEQFF	TGTGCCAGCAGTCCGGGGGCCGTCTCCTACAATGAGCAGTTCTTC
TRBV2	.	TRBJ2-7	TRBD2	CASSEGAGGPYEQYF	TGTGCCAGCAGTGAAGGAGCGGGGGGGCCTTACGAGCAGTACTTC
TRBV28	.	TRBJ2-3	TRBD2	CASSLRASGENTDTQYF	TGTGCCAGCAGTTTACGGGCTAGCGGGGAAAACACAGATACGCAGTATTTT
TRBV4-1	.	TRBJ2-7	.	CASSQETAYSYEQYF	TGCGCCAGCAGCCAAGAGACAGCGTATTCCTACGAGCAGTACTTC
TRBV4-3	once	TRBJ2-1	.	CASSQLGGTINEQFF	TGCGCCAGCAGCCAACTTGGTGGGACGATCAATGAGCAGTTCTTC
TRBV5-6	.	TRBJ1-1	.	CASSLAVSEAFF	TGTGCCAGCAGCTTGGCGGTCTCTGAAGCTTTCTTT
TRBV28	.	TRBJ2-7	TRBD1	CASTPTGTGYEQYF	TGTGCCAGCACCCCGACCGGGACAGGGTACGAGCAGTACTTC
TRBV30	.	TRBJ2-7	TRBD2	CAWSVPSGRYEQYF	TGTGCCTGGAGTGTACCTAGCGGGAGGTACGAGCAGTACTTC
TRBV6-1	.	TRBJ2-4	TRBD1	CASSAGQGINIQYF	TGTGCCAGCAGTGCGGGACAGGGGATAAACATTCAGTACTTC
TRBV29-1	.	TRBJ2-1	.	CSSRLWTVNEQFF	TGCAGCTCTCGGTTATGGACAGTCAATGAGCAGTTCTTC
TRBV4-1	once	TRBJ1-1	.	CASSLQPVGDTEAFF	TGCGCCAGCAGCCTCCAACCGGTGGGGGACACTGAAGCTTTCTTT
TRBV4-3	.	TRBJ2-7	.	CASSQVWDTTYEQYF	TGCGCCAGCAGCCAAGTTTGGGACACCACCTACGAGCAGTACTTC
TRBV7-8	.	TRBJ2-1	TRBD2	CASSLAGGDNEQFF	TGTGCCAGCAGCTTAGCTGGGGGGGACAATGAGCAGTTCTTC
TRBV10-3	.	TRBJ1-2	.	CAISESPNPANYGYTF	TGTGCCATCAGTGAGTCGCCGAATCCAGCTAACTATGGCTACACCTTC
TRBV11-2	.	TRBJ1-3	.	CASNIWDGDSGNTIYF	TGTGCCAGCAACATCTGGGACGGTGACTCTGGAAACACCATATATTTT
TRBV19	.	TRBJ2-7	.	CASSIWQSEGEQYF	TGTGCCAGTAGTATATGGCAATCCGAGGGCGAGCAGTACTTC
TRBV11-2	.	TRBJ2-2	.	CASSLEGGGELFF	TGTGCCAGCAGCTTAGAGGGTGGCGGGGAGCTGTTTTTT
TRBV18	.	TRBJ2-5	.	CASSGDIQETQYF	TGTGCCAGCTCCGGAGACATCCAAGAGACCCAGTACTTC
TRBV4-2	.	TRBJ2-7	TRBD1	CASSPIGQGSSEQYF	TGTGCCAGCAGCCCTATCGGACAGGGCTCGAGCGAGCAGTACTTC
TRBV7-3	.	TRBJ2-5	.	CASSLQGGEETQYF	TGTGCCAGCAGCTTGCAGGGCGGTGAAGAGACCCAGTACTTC
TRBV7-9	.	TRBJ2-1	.	CASSLGGQQFF	TGTGCCAGCAGCTTGGGGGGGCAGCAGTTCTTC
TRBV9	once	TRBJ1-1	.	CASSAGSYTEAFF	TGTGCCAGCAGCGCAGGGTCTTACACTGAAGCTTTCTTT
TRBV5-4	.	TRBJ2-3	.	CASSQWTDSTDTQYF	TGTGCCAGCAGTCAATGGACAGATAGCACAGATACGCAGTATTTT
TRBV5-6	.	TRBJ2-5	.	CASSLEGTEETQYF	TGTGCCAGCAGCTTGGAGGGAACGGAAGAGACCCAGTACTTC
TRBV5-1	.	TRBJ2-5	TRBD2	CASSLGLAGLQETQYF	TGCGCCAGCAGCTTGGGACTAGCGGGCCTACAAGAGACCCAGTACTTC
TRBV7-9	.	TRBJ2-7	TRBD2	CASSLAGLAYEQYF	TGTGCCAGCAGCTTAGCGGGACTAGCCTACGAGCAGTACTTC
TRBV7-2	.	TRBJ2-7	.	CASEGDDYEQYF	TGTGCCAGTGAAGGGGATGACTACGAGCAGTACTTC
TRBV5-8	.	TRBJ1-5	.	CASHGGNQPQHF	TGTGCCAGCCATGGGGGGAATCAGCCCCAGCATTTT
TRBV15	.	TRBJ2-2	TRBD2	CATSGPSGVNTGELFF	TGTGCCACCAGCGGCCCTAGCGGGGTAAACACCGGGGAGCTGTTTTTT
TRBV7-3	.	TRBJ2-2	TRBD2	CASSRLADTGELFF	TGTGCCAGCAGTCGACTAGCGGACACCGGGGAGCTGTTTTTT
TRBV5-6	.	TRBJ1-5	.	CASSSAGDWNQPQHF	TGTGCCAGCAGCTCGGCGGGGGATTGGAATCAGCCCCAGCATTTT
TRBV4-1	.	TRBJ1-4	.	CASSPSGTSNEKLFF	TGCGCCAGCAGCCCCTCGGGAACCTCTAATGAAAAACTGTTTTTT
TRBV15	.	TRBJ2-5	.	CATSRAASLGEAQYF	TGTGCCACCAGCAGAGCTGCCTCCCTGGGGGAGGCCCAGTACTTC
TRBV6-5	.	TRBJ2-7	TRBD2	CASSLAGPYEQYF	TGTGCCAGCAGTCTAGCGGGACCTTACGAGCAGTACTTC
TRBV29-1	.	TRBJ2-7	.	CSVTDSSYEQYF	TGCAGCGTCACGGACTCGTCCTACGAGCAGTACTTC
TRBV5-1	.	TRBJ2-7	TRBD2	CASSLAPSGTSYEQYF	TGCGCCAGCAGCTTGGCACCTAGCGGGACGAGCTACGAGCAGTACTTC
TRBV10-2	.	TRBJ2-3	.	CASSEADTQYF	TGCGCCAGCAGTGAGGCAGATACGCAGTATTTT
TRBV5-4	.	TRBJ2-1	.	CASSIGSDNEQFF	TGTGCCAGCAGCATCGGCAGCGACAATGAGCAGTTCTTC
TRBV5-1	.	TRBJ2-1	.	CASSDFGDEQFF	TGCGCCAGCAGCGACTTTGGGGATGAGCAGTTCTTC